The next 31 T cell receptor beta chains were all read from a single sample in a study of T cells expressing NK-cell markers. Using the 5' RACE reads, TCRdb records one entry per CDR3 protein without DNA. The listing records some 150,000 distinct CDR3 sequences. Sequencing was performed on blood T cells: a sorted CD56 or NKG2C T cell subset, CD4+ or CD8+ T cells, or bulk PBMC T cells (not recorded which). The receptors originated from a man between 18 and 35 years old in good health.

The chain joins TRBV5-4 to TRBJ1-1. The germline V gene encodes CDR1 SGHNT and CDR2 YYREEE (reference sequence). The CDR3 consists of 16 residues. The CDR3 sequence: CASSLGVGRPNTEAFF.

V usage is TRBV7-2 and J usage is TRBJ1-1. Germline values: CDR1 SGHTA, CDR2 FQGNSA. The CDR3 totals 15 residues. CDR3 sequence reads: CASSYPGLYPSGAFF. Full variable domain (rest looked up from reference TRBV7-2 and TRBJ1-1): GAGVSQSPSNKVTEKGKDVELRCDPISGHTALYWYRQSLGQGLEFLIYFQGNSAPDKSGLPSDRFSAERTGGSVSTLTIQRTQQEDSAVYLCASSYPGLYPSGAFFGQGTRLTVV.

This chain uses TRBV25-1 with TRBJ2-1. This CDR3 has 13 amino acids. Per the germline V gene, CDR1 is MGHDK and CDR2 is SYGVNS. CDR3 residues: CASADQNYNEQFF.

The chain couples TRBV14 to TRBJ2-3; there is no DNA to check the TCRdb D call of TRBD2. The V gene's germline CDR1 is SGHDN and CDR2 FVKESK. The CDR3 has 15 residues. The CDR3 reads CASSQTLAGADTQYF. Supplemented by reference TRBV14 and TRBJ2-3, the full variable domain reads EAGVTQFPSHSVIEKGQTVTLRCDPISGHDNLYWYRRVMGKEIKFLLHFVKESKQDESGMPNNRFLAERTGGTYSTLKVQPAELEDSGVYFCASSQTLAGADTQYFGPGTRLTVL.

V gene TRBV6-2 or TRBV6-3 combines with J gene TRBJ2-7; the TCRdb call, TRBD2, lacks DNA for checking. CDR3 length: 13 amino acids. CDR1 is MNHEY, CDR2 SVGEGT, per germline. Here the CDR3 reads CASSSASLYEQYF.

This chain joins TRBV13 and TRBJ2-7; the D call of TRBD2 rests on TCRdb alone, since no DNA is present to check it. CDR3 length: 16 residues. The germline CDR1 and CDR2 sequences are PRHDT and FYEKMQ (reference sequence). The CDR3 reads CASSHASDRSSYEQYF.

The rearrangement links TRBV7-9 to TRBJ2-5; checking the TCRdb D call of TRBD2 is not possible without DNA. Germline V gene data show CDR1 as SEHNR and CDR2 as FQNEAQ (reference sequence). This CDR3 region has 15 residues. The CDR3 region is CASSFPVAGEETQYF.

The chain couples TRBV3-1 to TRBJ2-2; TCRdb calls TRBD2, which cannot be checked without DNA. CDR1 and CDR2 (germline): LGHDT, YNNKEL (reference sequence). The length of the CDR3 is 20 residues. The CDR3 sequence is CASSQDLLGLASSNTGELFF.

The chain uses TRBV13 and TRBJ2-1; absent DNA, TCRdb's TRBD2 call cannot be checked. Germline V gene sequence: CDR1 PRHDT, CDR2 FYEKMQ (reference sequence). This CDR3 has 15 residues. The CDR3 spells CASSLGQGTHNEQFF. Full variable domain (outside the CDR3, taken from reference TRBV13 and TRBJ2-1): AAGVIQSPRHLIKEKRETATLKCYPIPRHDTVYWYQQGPGQDPQFLISFYEKMQSDKGSIPDRFSAQQFSDYHSELNMSSLELGDSALYFCASSLGQGTHNEQFFGPGTRLTVL.

The chain carries TRBV20-1 and TRBJ1-5; TCRdb picks TRBD1, but there is no DNA to check that call. The CDR3 sequence is 13 residues long. Germline V CDR1 and CDR2: DFQATT, SNEGSKA (reference sequence). The chain's CDR3 is CSARTGSNQPQHF.

The chain couples TRBV5-5 to TRBJ2-3. The CDR3 is made up of 16 amino acids. Germline loops: CDR1 SGHKS, CDR2 YYEKEE (reference sequence). The CDR3 loop is CASSFRPDVITDTQYF.

The chain's CDR3 is CASSPTGENTEAFF. V is TRBV5-6 and J is TRBJ1-1; TCRdb picks TRBD1, but there is no DNA to check that call. The CDR3 is 14 residues long. CDR1 is SGHDT, CDR2 YYEEEE, per germline.

The gene calls are TRBV29-1 and TRBJ2-1; the TCRdb call, TRBD1, lacks DNA for checking. CDR3 length: 17 amino acids. Germline V gene data show CDR1 as SQVTM and CDR2 as ANQGSEA. The CDR3 sequence: CSVAAGPGQGIYNEQFF.

This chain's CDR3 is CASSQGTGASTDTQYF. This sequence joins TRBV4-3 and TRBJ2-3; the D call from TCRdb, TRBD1, cannot be confirmed without DNA. The CDR3 is made up of 16 amino acids. The germline V gene has CDR1 LGHNA and CDR2 YSLEER.

The V gene is TRBV7-2, the J gene TRBJ1-2. Germline V gene sequence: CDR1 SGHTA, CDR2 FQGNSA. The CDR3 is 14 amino acids. The CDR3 reads CASSPYDSNYGYTF.

Here the CDR3 reads CASSLTGGTLTDTQYF. The chain has TRBV7-2 and TRBJ2-3; absent DNA, TCRdb's TRBD1 call cannot be checked. The CDR3 extends over 16 amino acids. Germline V gene sequence: CDR1 SGHTA, CDR2 FQGNSA.

This rearrangement joins TRBV27 to TRBJ1-2; the TRBD1 assignment by TCRdb is unverifiable without DNA. The CDR3 is 15 residues long. Per the germline V gene, CDR1 is MNHEY and CDR2 is SMNVEV (reference sequence). CDR3 sequence: CASSPGGIANYGYTF.

The V call is TRBV3-1, the J call TRBJ2-1; TCRdb proposes TRBD2, but this gene call is untestable without DNA. CDR1 and CDR2 (germline): LGHDT, YNNKEL (reference sequence). The CDR3 is 16 residues long. The CDR3 protein is CASSQEGGTYYNEQFF.

The chain's CDR3 is CASSQVLAGGDQETQYF. This chain links TRBV3-1 with TRBJ2-5; TCRdb picks TRBD2, but there is no DNA to check that call. Germline CDR1 reads LGHDT; CDR2 reads YNNKEL (reference sequence). The CDR3 runs 17 residues.

The chain couples TRBV7-8 to TRBJ1-5; lacking DNA, the TRBD1 call made by TCRdb goes unchecked. Looked up from germline, CDR1 is SGHVS and CDR2 is FQNEAQ. CDR3 length: 17 residues. CDR3 residues: CASSLASGFQRIQPQHF.

The CDR3 loop reads CASSLDPTGGKNTGELFF. The rearrangement links TRBV9 to TRBJ2-2; TCRdb indicates TRBD1, and absent DNA this call remains unverified. Germline V gene sequence: CDR1 SGDLS, CDR2 YYNGEE. The CDR3 loop spans 18 amino acids. Supplemented by reference TRBV9 and TRBJ2-2, the full variable domain reads DSGVTQTPKHLITATGQRVTLRCSPRSGDLSVYWYQQSLDQGLQFLIQYYNGEERAKGNILERFSAQQFPDLHSELNLSSLELGDSALYFCASSLDPTGGKNTGELFFGEGSRLTVL.

The chain uses TRBV29-1 and TRBJ1-2. Germline CDR1 reads SQVTM; CDR2 reads ANQGSEA. CDR3 size: 13 residues. CDR3 sequence reads: CSVETVTNYGYTF. Together with reference TRBV29-1 and TRBJ1-2, the CDR3 gives the full variable domain: SAVISQKPSRDICQRGTSLTIQCQVDSQVTMMFWYRQQPGQSLTLIATANQGSEATYESGFVIDKFPISRPNLTFSTLTVSNMSPEDSSIYLCSVETVTNYGYTFGSGTRLTVV.

The J gene is TRBJ2-3, the V gene TRBV5-1; TCRdb lists TRBD2, though no DNA is available to test this call. Germline V gene lookup returns CDR1 SGHRS and CDR2 YFSETQ. The CDR3 extends over 17 amino acids. The CDR3 protein is CASSLSGRAPGTDTQYF.

The genes are TRBV11-1 and TRBJ2-1. Germline CDR1 reads SGHAT; CDR2 reads FQDESV (reference sequence). This CDR3 has 14 residues. CDR3 loop: CASSLGRISNEQFF.

This chain connects TRBV6-1 to TRBJ2-7; the D call from TCRdb, TRBD2, cannot be confirmed without DNA. The CDR3 extends over 15 amino acids. Germline CDR1 reads MNHNS; CDR2 reads SASEGT. The CDR3 here is CASSEGTSVYYEQYF.

The V gene is TRBV30, the J gene TRBJ2-5. This CDR3 has 15 residues. Germline CDR1 GTSNPN, CDR2 SVGIG (reference sequence). The CDR3: CAWSGLSGPQETQYF.

The rearrangement uses TRBV27 and TRBJ2-7; without DNA, the TCRdb call of TRBD1 cannot be checked. In germline, CDR1 is MNHEY, CDR2 SMNVEV (reference sequence). The CDR3 is made up of 15 amino acids. The CDR3 protein is CASGSWGQRDYEQYF.

The rearrangement uses TRBV6-1 and TRBJ2-5; TCRdb reports TRBD1, a call that lacks DNA to check it against. Per the germline V gene, CDR1 is MNHNS and CDR2 is SASEGT. The CDR3 covers 14 residues. The CDR3 here is CASSPGQRGETQYF.

V gene TRBV7-8 combines with J gene TRBJ2-5; the D call of TRBD2 rests on TCRdb alone, since no DNA is present to check it. There are 16 residues in the CDR3. CDR1 and CDR2 from the germline V gene are SGHVS and FQNEAQ. The CDR3 is CASSPISPYSQETQYF.

CDR3 sequence: CASSLTGTSPHNEQFF. The chain couples TRBV14 to TRBJ2-1; TCRdb's assignment of TRBD2 cannot be checked, as there is no DNA. The CDR3 sequence is 16 residues long. Germline CDR1 is SGHDN and CDR2 is FVKESK.

The gene calls are TRBV6-1 and TRBJ1-1. The CDR3 consists of 14 residues. CDR1 and CDR2 (germline): MNHNS, SASEGT. This CDR3 reads CASSKNPRWTEAFF.